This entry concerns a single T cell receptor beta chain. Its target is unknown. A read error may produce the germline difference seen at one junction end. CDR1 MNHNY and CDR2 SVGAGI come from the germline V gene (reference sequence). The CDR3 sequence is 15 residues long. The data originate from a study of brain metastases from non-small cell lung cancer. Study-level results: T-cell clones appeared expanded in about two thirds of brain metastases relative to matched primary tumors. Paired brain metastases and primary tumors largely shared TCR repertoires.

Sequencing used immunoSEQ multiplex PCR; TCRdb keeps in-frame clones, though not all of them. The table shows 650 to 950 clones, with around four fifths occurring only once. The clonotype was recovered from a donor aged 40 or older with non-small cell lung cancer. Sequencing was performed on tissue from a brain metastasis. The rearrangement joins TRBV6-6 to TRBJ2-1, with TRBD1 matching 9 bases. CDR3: CASSYPGQGYNEQFF. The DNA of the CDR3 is TGTGCCAGCAGTTACCCGGGACAGGGATACAATGAACAGTTCTTC.